A selection of T cell receptor beta chains follows, all from one sample in a study of long-term antiretroviral therapy in people with HIV. The method was immunoSEQ multiplex PCR; TCRdb's version includes in-frame clones alone and lacks a portion of them. The sample consists of tens of thousands of clones, less than 85% of them appearing once. This material consisted of unsorted PBMCs, taken 2.3 to 2.5 years after starting antiretroviral therapy. The receptors originated from a man in his forties with HIV. Both conserved end residues are part of each CDR3. Fields, in order: V gene, J gene, clone size, CDR3 length, D gene, CDR3 protein, CDR3 DNA. D genes are given only for firm matches. For some rows the clone size is stated as once, few or many, or as a class when expanded; others skip it.

V: TRBV9; J: TRBJ2-2; size: NA; length: 15; D: TRBD1; CDR3: CASRPGQGNTGELFF; DNA: TGTGCCAGCAGGCCGGGACAGGGGAACACCGGGGAGCTGTTTTTT
V: TRBV25-1; J: TRBJ2-7; size: few; length: 15; D: NA; CDR3: CASSESGASTYEQYF; DNA: TGTGCCAGCAGTGAATCAGGGGCATCGACCTACGAGCAGTACTTC
V: TRBV5-6; J: TRBJ1-2; size: once; length: 15; D: TRBD1; CDR3: CASSTTGGSDYGYTF; DNA: TGTGCCAGCAGTACGACAGGGGGTAGTGACTATGGCTACACCTTC
V: TRBV5-1; J: TRBJ2-7; size: few; length: 11; D: NA; CDR3: CASRDFDEQYF; DNA: TGCGCCAGCCGGGACTTTGACGAGCAGTACTTC
V: TRBV7-2; J: TRBJ1-1; size: NA; length: 14; D: NA; CDR3: CASSLAGGATEAFF; DNA: TGTGCCAGCAGCTTAGCTGGCGGAGCCACTGAAGCTTTCTTT
V: TRBV19; J: TRBJ1-4; size: NA; length: 15; D: NA; CDR3: CASSTVGTVNEKLFF; DNA: TGTGCCAGTAGTACCGTCGGGACGGTTAATGAAAAACTGTTTTTT
V: TRBV30; J: TRBJ1-4; size: NA; length: 12; D: NA; CDR3: CAWSPISEKLFF; DNA: TGTGCCTGGAGTCCCATATCCGAAAAACTGTTTTTT
V: TRBV6-6; J: TRBJ2-7; size: NA; length: 14; D: TRBD1; CDR3: CASSRDRGSYEQYF; DNA: TGTGCCAGCAGTAGGGACAGGGGCTCCTACGAGCAGTACTTC
V: TRBV15; J: TRBJ2-3; size: NA; length: 13; D: NA; CDR3: CATSGPNTDTQYF; DNA: TGTGCCACCAGCGGGCCAAACACAGATACGCAGTATTTT
V: TRBV14; J: TRBJ2-3; size: once; length: 13; D: NA; CDR3: CASSLPGGGTQYF; DNA: TGTGCCAGCAGCCTCCCCGGTGGGGGTACGCAGTATTTT
V: TRBV30; J: TRBJ2-6; size: NA; length: 17; D: NA; CDR3: CAWSLTLTGSGANVLTF; DNA: TGTGCCTGGAGTCTGACACTTACAGGCTCTGGGGCCAACGTCCTGACTTTC
V: TRBV19; J: TRBJ1-5; size: few; length: 13; D: NA; CDR3: CASSNGHREPQHF; DNA: TGTGCCAGTAGCAATGGCCACCGTGAGCCCCAGCATTTT
V: TRBV10-1; J: TRBJ1-1; size: NA; length: 13; D: NA; CDR3: CASSSARNTEAFF; DNA: TGCGCCAGCAGCTCGGCGAGGAACACTGAAGCTTTCTTT
V: TRBV6-5; J: TRBJ1-1; size: few; length: 13; D: NA; CDR3: CASTLGVSTEAFF; DNA: TGTGCCAGCACCCTCGGAGTTTCCACTGAAGCTTTCTTT
V: TRBV7-9; J: TRBJ2-2; size: few; length: 18; D: TRBD2; CDR3: CASSPTNLGLANTGELFF; DNA: TGTGCCAGCAGCCCCACGAACCTGGGACTAGCGAACACCGGGGAGCTGTTTTTT
V: TRBV28; J: TRBJ1-1; size: NA; length: 14; D: NA; CDR3: CASSPAGSYTEAFF; DNA: TGTGCCAGCAGTCCCGCTGGCAGTTACACTGAAGCTTTCTTT
V: TRBV30; J: TRBJ2-2; size: NA; length: 15; D: NA; CDR3: CAWSAASNLAGELFF; DNA: TGTGCCTGGAGTGCCGCCTCCAACCTGGCCGGGGAGCTGTTTTTT
V: TRBV15; J: TRBJ2-1; size: NA; length: 16; D: TRBD2; CDR3: CATSRDLTSGKYEQFF; DNA: TGTGCCACCAGCAGAGATTTGACTAGCGGGAAGTATGAGCAGTTCTTC
V: TRBV5-4; J: TRBJ1-1; size: NA; length: 14; D: TRBD1; CDR3: CASSLYQGASEAFF; DNA: TGTGCCAGCAGCTTATACCAGGGGGCCTCTGAAGCTTTCTTT
V: TRBV27; J: TRBJ1-1; size: once; length: 15; D: NA; CDR3: CASSPGTVMNTEAFF; DNA: TGTGCCAGCAGTCCCGGGACTGTCATGAACACTGAAGCTTTCTTT
V: TRBV11-2; J: TRBJ1-1; size: NA; length: 15; D: TRBD1; CDR3: CASSSQQGARVTAFF; DNA: TGTGCCAGCAGCTCTCAACAGGGGGCGCGAGTGACCGCTTTCTTT
V: TRBV18; J: TRBJ2-1; size: few; length: 16; D: TRBD2; CDR3: CASSPQPASGAVEQFF; DNA: TGTGCCAGCTCACCCCAGCCAGCTAGCGGAGCCGTGGAGCAGTTCTTC
V: TRBV27; J: TRBJ2-7; size: NA; length: 14; D: NA; CDR3: CASSLQGFGDEQYF; DNA: TGTGCCAGTTCCCTACAGGGATTCGGCGACGAGCAGTACTTC
V: TRBV7-9; J: TRBJ1-4; size: few; length: 12; D: NA; CDR3: CASGSVNEKLFF; DNA: TGTGCCAGCGGTTCCGTTAATGAAAAACTGTTTTTT
V: TRBV30; J: TRBJ1-5; size: few; length: 16; D: NA; CDR3: CAWSVFGQVGNQPQHF; DNA: TGTGCCTGGAGTGTTTTTGGCCAGGTGGGCAATCAGCCCCAGCATTTT
V: TRBV10-3; J: TRBJ2-1; size: NA; length: 15; D: TRBD1; CDR3: CAISGDRAIVNEQFF; DNA: TGTGCCATCAGTGGGGACAGGGCAATCGTCAATGAGCAGTTCTTC
V: TRBV4-2; J: TRBJ2-5; size: NA; length: 22; D: NA; CDR3: CASSQDQYETESDRGNQETQYF; DNA: TGTGCCAGCAGCCAAGACCAGTACGAAACCGAGTCCGACCGTGGCAACCAAGAGACCCAGTACTTC
V: TRBV5-1; J: TRBJ2-1; size: NA; length: 15; D: NA; CDR3: CASSLVGEGYNEQFF; DNA: TGCGCCAGCAGCTTGGTGGGAGAGGGGTACAATGAGCAGTTCTTC
V: TRBV4-2; J: TRBJ2-3; size: NA; length: 15; D: TRBD2; CDR3: CASSRTSGFTDTQYF; DNA: TGTGCCAGCAGCCGTACTAGCGGATTCACAGATACGCAGTATTTT
V: TRBV7-9; J: TRBJ2-2; size: once; length: 12; D: NA; CDR3: CASPSAGGELFF; DNA: TGTGCCAGTCCCTCGGCAGGCGGGGAGCTGTTTTTT
V: TRBV7-3; J: TRBJ2-1; size: once; length: 15; D: NA; CDR3: CASSLSLSVRGEQFF; DNA: TGTGCCAGCAGCTTATCTCTCTCAGTGAGAGGGGAGCAGTTCTTC
V: TRBV29-1; J: TRBJ1-2; size: few; length: 13; D: NA; CDR3: CSVVDGESVGYTF; DNA: TGCAGCGTTGTAGATGGGGAAAGTGTTGGCTACACCTTC
V: TRBV7-2; J: TRBJ2-7; size: NA; length: 15; D: NA; CDR3: CTSSPYGLRVGEQYF; DNA: TGTACCAGCAGCCCATACGGGCTCCGGGTGGGGGAGCAGTACTTC
V: TRBV25-1; J: TRBJ1-1; size: NA; length: 14; D: TRBD1; CDR3: CASRDRGPGAEAFF; DNA: TGTGCCAGCAGGGACAGGGGGCCAGGGGCTGAAGCTTTCTTT
V: TRBV30; J: TRBJ2-3; size: NA; length: 12; D: NA; CDR3: CARREQTDTQYF; DNA: TGTGCCCGGAGGGAGCAGACAGATACGCAGTATTTT
V: TRBV4-3; J: TRBJ1-5; size: NA; length: 15; D: NA; CDR3: CASSQDPGNNQPQHF; DNA: TGCGCCAGCAGCCAAGATCCCGGAAACAATCAGCCCCAGCATTTT
V: TRBV19; J: TRBJ2-7; size: few; length: 15; D: TRBD1; CDR3: CASSIAGTGIYEQYF; DNA: TGTGCCAGTAGTATAGCGGGGACAGGGATATACGAGCAGTACTTC
V: TRBV6-1; J: TRBJ2-2; size: NA; length: 14; D: TRBD1; CDR3: CASSLTGANGELFF; DNA: TGTGCCAGCAGCCTTACAGGGGCGAACGGGGAGCTGTTTTTT
V: TRBV29-1; J: TRBJ2-1; size: NA; length: 12; D: TRBD1; CDR3: CSVEDRVGEQFF; DNA: TGCAGCGTTGAGGACAGGGTGGGCGAGCAGTTCTTC
V: TRBV7-8; J: TRBJ1-1; size: NA; length: 15; D: NA; CDR3: CASSLATSMNTEAFF; DNA: TGTGCCAGCAGCTTAGCCACCTCGATGAACACTGAAGCTTTCTTT
V: TRBV19; J: TRBJ1-1; size: NA; length: 16; D: NA; CDR3: CASSIPGAGGSTEAFF; DNA: TGTGCCAGTAGTATCCCAGGGGCCGGCGGGAGCACTGAAGCTTTCTTT
V: TRBV10-3; J: TRBJ2-1; size: few; length: 15; D: NA; CDR3: CATNDWRKPYNEQFF; DNA: TGTGCCACCAACGACTGGCGTAAACCATACAATGAGCAGTTCTTC
V: TRBV6-5; J: TRBJ2-7; size: NA; length: 13; D: TRBD2; CDR3: CASSLAGSYEQYF; DNA: TGTGCCAGCAGCTTAGCGGGGTCCTACGAGCAGTACTTC
V: TRBV7-8; J: TRBJ2-3; size: NA; length: 14; D: NA; CDR3: CASSLVGGVDTQYF; DNA: TGTGCCAGCAGCTTAGTGGGGGGAGTAGATACGCAGTATTTT
V: TRBV4-1; J: TRBJ2-3; size: NA; length: 14; D: NA; CDR3: CASSQVEGKDTQYF; DNA: TGCGCCAGCAGCCAAGTGGAGGGGAAAGATACGCAGTATTTT
V: TRBV7-2; J: TRBJ2-7; size: NA; length: 15; D: TRBD2; CDR3: CASSPGLAENYEQYF; DNA: TGTGCCAGCAGCCCGGGACTAGCAGAAAATTACGAGCAGTACTTC